Listed here are 2 T cell receptor beta chains from one sample, sequenced in a study of blood T cells in healthy people across ages. For the second PCR, which ran for about 6 to 11 cycles, a sample-barcoded 5' primer and a J-beta primer mix were used. TCRdb re-called the 5' RACE reads through MiXCR, storing one row per CDR3 protein. Here the sample spans roughly 1.7 million distinct CDR3 sequences, about 35% being singletons. Sequenced: blood. These receptors were taken from a woman aged 25 to 39 in good health.

This clonotype was detected only a few times. The gene calls are TRBV6-2 or TRBV6-3 and TRBJ1-1; D might be TRBD1 (5 bases). V lost 4 bases to trimming and J lost 2 bases, with 8 bases between them. Germline V gene sequence: CDR1 MNHEY, CDR2 SVGEGT. The CDR3 is 13 residues long. CDR3 loop: CASSSRDNTEAFF. The CDR3 nucleotides read TGTGCCAGCAGTTCCAGGGATAACACTGAAGCTTTCTTT.

This clonotype was counted many times. The chain recombines TRBV20-1 with TRBJ2-1, with 12 nucleotides matching TRBD2. Trimming took 6 bases from V and 6 from J; bases not matched to a gene: 6. From germline, CDR1 is DFQATT and CDR2 SNEGSKA (reference sequence). The CDR3 extends over 14 amino acids. CDR3 in DNA: TGCAGTGCCCTGGCTAGCGGGAGGGCCAATGAGCAGTTCTTC. Its protein is CSALASGRANEQFF.